The present T cell receptor (beta chain) was sequenced within a study of T cell responses to AZD1222 COVID-19 vaccine (dated by TCRdb to the early 2020s). Concerning the study at large: AZD1222 recipients with second doses at about 4 weeks or about 12 weeks were pooled, because spike-specific TCR depth and breadth did not differ between schedules. TCR sequencing was performed for approximately 240 trial participants, of whom about 200 were given two doses of AZD1222 and around 25 were given two doses of MenACWY control vaccine. Enrollment into the trials was organized by age into subgroups of 18-55, 56-69 and 70-plus years, and those subgroups contained roughly 140, 27 and 60 TCR-sequenced participants, respectively. Here is what the overall study found, with its caveats: Reportedly, almost half of the unique spike-specific TCRs recognized epitopes lying outside the regions that are mutated in the B.1.351 and B.1.1.7 variants. A significant rise in spike-specific TCR breadth and depth was observed after two AZD1222 doses relative to day 0 and relative to MenACWY recipients. In the small 56-69-year group, the increase in depth fell short of significance, most likely because of low power. Vaccine-associated CD4 TCRs spanned the whole spike protein, with dominant responses in regions 160-218 and 743-854. Because no samples from the day 14 peak response were available, repertoires could be characterized only after the peak T cell response. Participants were mostly white British, with more females than males. The authors suggested clonal diversity may have been underestimated. Conclusions about previously exposed vaccinees are limited because only six or seven AZD1222 recipients were SARS-CoV-2 seropositive at baseline.

Notes on this clone: Its antigen is not yet known. Per-base quality was not reported, and no clone a single base away is much larger than it.

Sample time point, as interpreted from the label and publication: baseline before first vaccination. Vaccinee samples were obtained from the UK trials COV001 and COV002, which included a single-blind randomized controlled phase 2/3 trial of AZD1222 (ChAdOx1 nCoV-19) in healthy adults. For TCRbeta chain sequencing, PBMC samples were collected from trial participants at day 0 and at day 28 after the second dose. V drops 6 bases and J drops 3 bases, leaving 11 bases in between. There are 13 amino acids in the CDR3, from cysteine to phenylalanine inclusive. This entry keeps only the CDR3 DNA: 39 bases, framed from base 1. CDR1 and CDR2 are read off the germline V gene as MDHEN and SYDVKM. The CDR3 regions of human TCRbeta chains were analyzed by immunosequencing. For the original study's pipeline: TCRs in the repertoires were compared against a reference library of SARS-CoV-2-specific TCRs that had been generated with the MIRA antigen-specificity platform. Breadth meant the fraction of unique TCRs that were SARS-CoV-2-associated, whereas depth meant the fraction of total T cells that were SARS-CoV-2-associated. Each spike-specific TCR was assigned to its reactive spike region and to a CD4 or CD8 class using the MIRA data. Log10-transformed breadth and depth values were compared by one-way ANOVA with Sidak's multiple comparisons tests. TCRdb mirrors the immuneACCESS table, restricted to in-frame sequences. Some clones are absent from its copies; in checked studies, under half trace to an unresolved V gene, and the reason for the others is unknown. V, J and clone size derive from that table, while D and trimming were established from the DNA sequence. Recorded for this sample are 65,000 to 80,000 clones; around 87% of them occurred a single time. The top ten clonotypes cover roughly 24% of the sample.

Sequenced here: peripheral blood, sampled on day 0 of AZD1222 vaccination. This sequence uses TRBV28 and TRBJ1-1; TRBD1 is possibly the D segment (6 matching bases). The clonotype originates from an adult in good health. The CDR3 reads CASSDRLYTEAFF. In nucleotides, the sequence is TGTGCCAGCAGCGACAGGTTGTACACTGAAGCTTTCTTT.